The 6 T cell receptor beta chains below come from one sample, sequenced in a study of tumour-infiltrating T cells in Burkitt lymphoma. The method was immunoSEQ multiplex PCR; TCRdb's version includes in-frame clones alone and lacks a portion of them. The top ten clones hold around 6.4% of a sample with roughly 15,000 clones, 30% of them seen once. Sequencing was done on a sample of tumor tissue. These TCRs come from a human donor with diffuse large B-cell lymphoma.

The gene calls are TRBV11-2 and TRBJ2-7; the match to TRBD1 covers 7 bases. The germline gives CDR1 SGHAT, CDR2 FQNNGV. V lost 5 bases, J lost 2 bases, and 9 bases stayed unmatched. The CDR3 is 15 residues long. CDR3 in amino acids: CASSPSSRGTYEQYF. CDR3 nucleotide sequence: TGTGCCAGCAGCCCTTCCTCCAGGGGGACCTACGAGCAGTACTTC.

The table lists this clone with a count of one. CDR3 protein: CASSDSGRLGHEQFF. CDR3 nucleotides: TGTGCCAGCAGTGATTCCGGGAGATTGGGCCATGAGCAGTTCTTC. This chain uses TRBV2 with TRBJ2-1, with D possibly matching TRBD2 (6 bases). The CDR3 runs to 15 residues. From germline, CDR1 is SNHLY and CDR2 FYNNEI. Trimming shortened V by 3 bases and J by 8 bases, and 17 bases separated the two germline ends.

This clone rates as large. The V call is TRBV11-3, the J call TRBJ2-2; 10 bases line up with TRBD1. Germline V gene sequence: CDR1 SGHNT, CDR2 YENEEA. Losses at the gene ends were 6 bases for V and 7 bases for J; bases not matched to a gene: 2. This CDR3 comprises 13 residues. CDR3 sequence: CASRDRGFGELFF. The DNA of the CDR3 is TGTGCCAGCAGGGACAGGGGGTTCGGGGAGCTGTTTTTT.

The V and J genes are TRBV6-1 and TRBJ2-2; 7 nucleotides align to TRBD2. Per germline, CDR1 MNHNS and CDR2 SASEGT. The V gene end was trimmed by 6 bases and the J gene end by 4 bases; junction bases not matched to a gene: 8. This CDR3 spans 15 amino acids. The CDR3 loop is CASRPRLASTGELFF. CDR3 coding DNA: TGTGCCAGCAGGCCCCGACTAGCTAGCACCGGGGAGCTGTTTTTT.

The chain joins TRBV6-6 to TRBJ2-1; TRBD2 matches at 8 bases. Per germline, CDR1 MNHNY and CDR2 SVGAGI (reference sequence). Losses at the gene ends were 7 bases for V and 10 bases for J; bases not matched to a gene: 12. This CDR3 spans 14 amino acids. In DNA, the CDR3 is TGTGCCAGCAATCTAGCGGGTGGCCTTGAAGAGCAGTTCTTC. It is translated as CASNLAGGLEEQFF.

The chain is built from TRBV14 and TRBJ2-5, with 10 bases matching TRBD2. Trimming cost V 1 base and J 2 bases; bases outside gene matches: 4. Germline CDR1 reads SGHDN; CDR2 reads FVKESK. The CDR3 length is 16 residues. The CDR3 DNA reads as TGTGCCAGCAGCCAAGTTGGACTAGCGGCACAAGAGACCCAGTACTTC. Translating it yields CASSQVGLAAQETQYF.